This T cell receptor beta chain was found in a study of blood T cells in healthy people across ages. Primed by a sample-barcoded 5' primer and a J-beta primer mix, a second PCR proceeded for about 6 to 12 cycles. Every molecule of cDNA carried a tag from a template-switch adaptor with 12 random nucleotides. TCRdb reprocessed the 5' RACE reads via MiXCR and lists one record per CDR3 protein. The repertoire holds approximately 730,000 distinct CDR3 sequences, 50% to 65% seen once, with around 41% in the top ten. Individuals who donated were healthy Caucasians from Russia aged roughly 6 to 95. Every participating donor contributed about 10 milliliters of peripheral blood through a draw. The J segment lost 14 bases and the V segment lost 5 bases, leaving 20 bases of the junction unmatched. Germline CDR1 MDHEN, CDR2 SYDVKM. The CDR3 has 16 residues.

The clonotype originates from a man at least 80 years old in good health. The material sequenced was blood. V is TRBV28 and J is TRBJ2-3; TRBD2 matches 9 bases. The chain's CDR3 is CASSGPRTSASRYAYF. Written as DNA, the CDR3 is TGTGCCAGCAGTGGACCGCGGACTAGCGCGAGCAGATACGCGTATTTT.